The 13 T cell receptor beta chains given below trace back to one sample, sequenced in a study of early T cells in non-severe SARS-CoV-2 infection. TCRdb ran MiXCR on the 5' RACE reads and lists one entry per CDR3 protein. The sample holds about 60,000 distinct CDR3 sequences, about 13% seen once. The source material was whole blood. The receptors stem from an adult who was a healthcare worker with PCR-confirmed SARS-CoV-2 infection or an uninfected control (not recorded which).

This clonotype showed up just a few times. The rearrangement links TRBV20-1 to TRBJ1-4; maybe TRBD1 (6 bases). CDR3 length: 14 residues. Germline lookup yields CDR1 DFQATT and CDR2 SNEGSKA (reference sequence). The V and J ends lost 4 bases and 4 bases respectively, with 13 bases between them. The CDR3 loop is CSATRQDFNEKLFF. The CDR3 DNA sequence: TGCAGTGCTACCCGACAGGATTTTAATGAAAAACTGTTTTTT.

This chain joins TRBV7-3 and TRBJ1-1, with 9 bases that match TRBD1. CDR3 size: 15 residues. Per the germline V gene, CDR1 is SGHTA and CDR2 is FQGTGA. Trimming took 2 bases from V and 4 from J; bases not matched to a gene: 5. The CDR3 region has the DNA TGTGCCAGCAGCTTAGGGACAGGGTTGGGCACTGAAGCTTTCTTT. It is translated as CASSLGTGLGTEAFF.

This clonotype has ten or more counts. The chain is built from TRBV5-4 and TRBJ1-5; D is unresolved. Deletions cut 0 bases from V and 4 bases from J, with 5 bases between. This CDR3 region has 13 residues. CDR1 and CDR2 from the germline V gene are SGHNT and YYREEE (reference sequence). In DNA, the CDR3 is TGTGCCAGCAGCTTGGGAGCAAATCAGCCCCAGCATTTT. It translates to CASSLGANQPQHF.

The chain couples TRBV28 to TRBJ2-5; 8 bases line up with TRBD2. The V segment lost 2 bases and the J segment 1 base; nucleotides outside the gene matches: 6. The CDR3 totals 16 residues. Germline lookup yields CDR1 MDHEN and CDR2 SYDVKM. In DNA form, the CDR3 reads TGTGCCAGCAGTTTAGTTATTAGCGGGGCCCAAGAGACCCAGTACTTC. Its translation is CASSLVISGAQETQYF.

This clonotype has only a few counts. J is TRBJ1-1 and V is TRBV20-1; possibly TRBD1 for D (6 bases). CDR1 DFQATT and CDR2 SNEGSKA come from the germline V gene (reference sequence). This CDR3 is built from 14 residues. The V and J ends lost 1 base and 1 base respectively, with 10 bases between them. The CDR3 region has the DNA TGCAGTGCTAGAGGGACAGCCAGGAACACTGAAGCTTTCTTT. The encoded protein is CSARGTARNTEAFF.

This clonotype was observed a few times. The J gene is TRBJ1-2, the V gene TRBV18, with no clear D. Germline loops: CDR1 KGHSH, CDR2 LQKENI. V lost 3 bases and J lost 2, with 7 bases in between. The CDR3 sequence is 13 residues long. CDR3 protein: CASSPDTNYGYTF. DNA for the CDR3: TGTGCCAGCTCACCCGACACAAACTATGGCTACACCTTC.

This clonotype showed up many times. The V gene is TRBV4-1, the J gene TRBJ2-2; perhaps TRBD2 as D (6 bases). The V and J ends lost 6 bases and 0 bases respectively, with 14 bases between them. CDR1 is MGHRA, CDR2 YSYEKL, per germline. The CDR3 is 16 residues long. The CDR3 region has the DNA TGCGCCAGCAGAGGCGGGGCGGCCGCGAACACCGGGGAGCTGTTTTTT. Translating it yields CASRGGAAANTGELFF.

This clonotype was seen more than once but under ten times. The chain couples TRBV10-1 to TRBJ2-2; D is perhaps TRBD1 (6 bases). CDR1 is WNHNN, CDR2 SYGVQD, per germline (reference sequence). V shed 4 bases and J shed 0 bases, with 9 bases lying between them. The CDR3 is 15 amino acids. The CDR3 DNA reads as TGCGCCAGCAGTGCCGGGACAACGAACACCGGGGAGCTGTTTTTT. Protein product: CASSAGTTNTGELFF.

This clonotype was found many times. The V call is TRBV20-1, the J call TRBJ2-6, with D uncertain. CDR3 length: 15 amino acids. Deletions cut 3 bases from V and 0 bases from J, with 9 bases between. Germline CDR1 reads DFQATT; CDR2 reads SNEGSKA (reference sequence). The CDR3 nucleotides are TGCAGTGCTAGGACGGTCAGCTCTGGGGCCAACGTCCTGACTTTC. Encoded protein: CSARTVSSGANVLTF.

This CDR3 reads CASSRGATNEKLFF. DNA of the CDR3: TGTGCCAGCAGTAGGGGCGCAACTAATGAAAAACTGTTTTTT. This chain links TRBV25-1 with TRBJ1-4; D might be TRBD1 (5 bases). From germline, CDR1 is MGHDK and CDR2 SYGVNS. Trimming shortened V by 5 bases and J by 0 bases, and 7 bases separated the two germline ends. The CDR3 has 14 residues.

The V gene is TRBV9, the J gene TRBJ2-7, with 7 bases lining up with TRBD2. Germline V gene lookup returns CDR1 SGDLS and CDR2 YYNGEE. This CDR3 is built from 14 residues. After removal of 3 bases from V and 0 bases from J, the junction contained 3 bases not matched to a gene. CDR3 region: CASSAGGLSYEQYF. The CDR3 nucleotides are TGTGCCAGCAGCGCGGGAGGACTCTCCTACGAGCAGTACTTC.

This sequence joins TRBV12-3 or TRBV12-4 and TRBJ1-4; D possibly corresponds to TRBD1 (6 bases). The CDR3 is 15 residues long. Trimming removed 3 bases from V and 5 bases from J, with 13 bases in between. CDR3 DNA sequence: TGTGCCAGCAGTTTGGTCGGCCAGGGGAATGAAAAACTGTTTTTT. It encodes CASSLVGQGNEKLFF.

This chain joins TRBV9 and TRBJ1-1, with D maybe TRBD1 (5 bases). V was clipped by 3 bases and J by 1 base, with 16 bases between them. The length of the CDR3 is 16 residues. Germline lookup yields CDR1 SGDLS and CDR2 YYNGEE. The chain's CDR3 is CASSAAKDTPNTEAFF. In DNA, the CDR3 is TGTGCCAGCAGCGCCGCGAAGGACACACCGAACACTGAAGCTTTCTTT.